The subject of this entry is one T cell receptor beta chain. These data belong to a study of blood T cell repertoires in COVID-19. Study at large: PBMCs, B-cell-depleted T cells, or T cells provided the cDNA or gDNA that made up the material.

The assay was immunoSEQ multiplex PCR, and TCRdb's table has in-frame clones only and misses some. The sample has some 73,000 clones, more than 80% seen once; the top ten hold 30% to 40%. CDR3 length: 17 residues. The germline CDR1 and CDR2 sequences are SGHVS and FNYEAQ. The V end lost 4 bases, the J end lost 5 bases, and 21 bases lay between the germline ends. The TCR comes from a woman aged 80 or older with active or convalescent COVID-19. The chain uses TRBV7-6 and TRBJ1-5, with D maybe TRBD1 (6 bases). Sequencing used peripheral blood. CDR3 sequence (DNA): TGTGCCAGCAGCTCTTCGGGGGGCCGGGGACATGATCAGCCCCAGCATTTT. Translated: CASSSSGGRGHDQPQHF.